This T cell receptor beta chain was recovered during a study of T cell repertoires in cytomegalovirus infection. Study-wide background: Both CMV infection and a matching HLA type were indicated by public TCR beta signatures.

As to this clonotype: Antigen specificity is unknown.

V was pared by 4 bases and J by 4 bases, with 6 bases of the junction left unmatched. Germline CDR1 SEHNR, CDR2 FQNEAQ (reference sequence). CDR3 length: 14 residues. Study-wide results and limits: The cumulative frequency of public TCR beta families identified carriers of CMV plus the relevant HLA. The response measured ex vivo was dominated by TCR beta clonotypes (HLA-C-restricted and CMV-specific).

TCRdb independently ran MiXCR on the reads; one entry per CDR3 protein. The sample lists about 180,000 distinct CDR3 sequences, roughly 20% occurring once. The TCR comes from a human donor in good health (CMV status not recorded). Some clones in this sample may be carry-over from other donors' samples. The V call is TRBV7-9, the J call TRBJ1-1; TRBD1 matches 7 bases. The specimen comprised CD8+ T cells from cultured PBMCs, sampled from culture after CMV antigen stimulation. CDR3 amino acids: CASSYSTGITEAFF. The CDR3 nucleotides are TGTGCCAGCAGCTATTCGACAGGGATCACTGAAGCTTTCTTT.